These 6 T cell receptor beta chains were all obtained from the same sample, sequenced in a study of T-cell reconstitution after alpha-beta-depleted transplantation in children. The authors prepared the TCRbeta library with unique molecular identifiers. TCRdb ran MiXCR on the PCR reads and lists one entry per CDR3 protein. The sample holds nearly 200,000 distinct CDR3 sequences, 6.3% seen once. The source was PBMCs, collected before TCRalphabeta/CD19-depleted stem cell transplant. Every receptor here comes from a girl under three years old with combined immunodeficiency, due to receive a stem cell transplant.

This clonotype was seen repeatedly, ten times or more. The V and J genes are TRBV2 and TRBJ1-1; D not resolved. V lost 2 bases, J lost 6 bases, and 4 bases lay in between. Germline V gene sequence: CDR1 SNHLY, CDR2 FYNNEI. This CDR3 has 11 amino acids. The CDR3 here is CASSEYSEAFF. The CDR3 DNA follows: TGTGCCAGCAGTGAATACTCTGAAGCTTTCTTT.

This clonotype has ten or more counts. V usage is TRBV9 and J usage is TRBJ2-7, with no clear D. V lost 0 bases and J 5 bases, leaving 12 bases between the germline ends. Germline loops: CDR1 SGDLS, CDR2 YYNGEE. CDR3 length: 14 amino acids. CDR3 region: CASSVGQLGNEQYF. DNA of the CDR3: TGTGCCAGCAGCGTAGGTCAGTTGGGCAACGAGCAGTACTTC.

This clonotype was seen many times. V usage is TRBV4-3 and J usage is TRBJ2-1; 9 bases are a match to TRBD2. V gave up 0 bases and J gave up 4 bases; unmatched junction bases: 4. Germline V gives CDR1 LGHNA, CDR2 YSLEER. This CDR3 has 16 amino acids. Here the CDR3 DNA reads TGCGCCAGCAGCCAAGATATGGCGGGGGGGTACAATGAGCAGTTCTTC. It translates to CASSQDMAGGYNEQFF.

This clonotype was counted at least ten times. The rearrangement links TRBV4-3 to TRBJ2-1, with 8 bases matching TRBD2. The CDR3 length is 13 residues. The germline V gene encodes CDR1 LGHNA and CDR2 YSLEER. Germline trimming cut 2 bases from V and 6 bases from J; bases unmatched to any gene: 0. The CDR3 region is CASSQTSGNEQFF. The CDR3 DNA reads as TGCGCCAGCAGCCAAACTAGCGGCAATGAGCAGTTCTTC.

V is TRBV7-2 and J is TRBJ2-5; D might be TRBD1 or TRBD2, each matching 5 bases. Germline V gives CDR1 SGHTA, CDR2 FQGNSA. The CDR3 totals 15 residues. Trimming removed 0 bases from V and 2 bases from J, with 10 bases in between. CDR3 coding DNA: TGTGCCAGCAGCTTAGCCGGGGCGTCACAAGAGACCCAGTACTTC. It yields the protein CASSLAGASQETQYF.

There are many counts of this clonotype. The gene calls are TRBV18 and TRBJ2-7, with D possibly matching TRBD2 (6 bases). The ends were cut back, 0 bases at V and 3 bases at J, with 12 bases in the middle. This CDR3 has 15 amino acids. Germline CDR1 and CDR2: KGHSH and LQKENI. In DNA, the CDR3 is TGTGCCAGCTCACCACCAATTCGGGAGAGCTACGAGCAGTACTTC. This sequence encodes CASSPPIRESYEQYF.